The entry below gives a single T cell receptor (beta chain) sequence along with its context. V was pared by 2 bases and J by 4 bases, with 9 bases of the junction left unmatched. Germline V gives CDR1 SGHAT, CDR2 FQNNGV. This CDR3 is built from 18 residues. Original processing methods: The assay estimated nucleated cells by amplifying reference gene primers. Profiled with immunoSEQ multiplex PCR; TCRdb holds only in-frame clones, not every one. The V and J calls and clone size were taken over from that table, and D and trimming were inferred from the DNA. Of 250,000 or so clones listed, more than 80% were seen once; the top ten hold about 4%. The data were taken from a study of blood T cell repertoires in COVID-19. Turning to the study itself: Italy, Spain and the United States were the sources of the convalescent and acute COVID-19 samples.

The receptor was isolated from a woman in her twenties or thirties with acute COVID-19. The V gene is TRBV11-2, the J gene TRBJ2-2; 11 positions agree with TRBD2. The source material was PBMCs or T cells enriched from blood (not recorded which). CDR3 loop: CASSLLTSGSPFTGELFF. The CDR3 DNA follows: TGTGCCAGCAGCTTATTAACTAGCGGGAGTCCGTTCACCGGGGAGCTGTTTTTT.